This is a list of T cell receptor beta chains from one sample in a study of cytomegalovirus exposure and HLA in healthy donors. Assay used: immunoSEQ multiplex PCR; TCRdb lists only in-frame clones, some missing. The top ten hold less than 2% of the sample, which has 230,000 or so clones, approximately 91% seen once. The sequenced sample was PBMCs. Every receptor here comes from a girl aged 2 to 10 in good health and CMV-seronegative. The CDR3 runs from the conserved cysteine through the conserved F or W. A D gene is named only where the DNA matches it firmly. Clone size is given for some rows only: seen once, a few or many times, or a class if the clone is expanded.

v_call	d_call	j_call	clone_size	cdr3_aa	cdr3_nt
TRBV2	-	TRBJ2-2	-	CASSEVRNTGELFF	TGTGCCAGCAGTGAAGTTCGGAACACCGGGGAGCTGTTTTTT
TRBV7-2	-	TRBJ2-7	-	CASSFLNRHTYEQYF	TGTGCCAGCAGCTTTCTAAACAGGCACACCTACGAGCAGTACTTC
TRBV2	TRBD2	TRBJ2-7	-	CASRRGTSGGLYEQYF	TGTGCCAGCAGGAGGGGGACTAGCGGGGGGCTCTACGAGCAGTACTTC
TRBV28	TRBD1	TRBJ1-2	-	CASQGTGAWGYTF	TGTGCCAGCCAAGGGACAGGGGCTTGGGGCTACACCTTC
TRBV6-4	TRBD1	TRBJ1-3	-	CASGQAGNTIYF	TGTGCCAGTGGACAGGCTGGAAACACCATATATTTT
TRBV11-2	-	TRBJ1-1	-	CASSLRQTFEAFF	TGTGCCAGCAGCTTAAGACAGACCTTCGAAGCTTTCTTT
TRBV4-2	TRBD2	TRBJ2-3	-	CASSPGLISTDTQYF	TGTGCCAGCAGCCCGGGACTAATCAGCACAGATACGCAGTATTTT
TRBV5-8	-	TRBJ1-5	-	CASSLMSGGNQPQHF	TGTGCCAGCAGCTTGATGTCCGGGGGCAATCAGCCCCAGCATTTT
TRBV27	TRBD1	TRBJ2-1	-	CASRRGPSYNEQFF	TGTGCCAGCAGGAGGGGGCCCTCCTACAATGAGCAGTTCTTC
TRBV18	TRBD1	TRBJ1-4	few	CASSPPGQGNEKLFF	TGTGCCAGCTCACCACCGGGACAGGGTAATGAAAAACTGTTTTTT
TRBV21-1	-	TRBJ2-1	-	CASSKCRSGDSYNEQFF	TGTGCCAGCAGCAAGTGTAGGTCGGGGGACTCCTACAATGAGCAGTTCTTC
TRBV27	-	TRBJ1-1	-	CASSLSTGRRAFF	TGTGCCAGCAGTTTATCGACAGGTCGTCGGGCTTTCTTT
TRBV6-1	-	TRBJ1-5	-	CASSEFPGSNQPQHF	TGTGCCAGCAGTGAATTCCCCGGGAGCAATCAGCCCCAGCATTTT
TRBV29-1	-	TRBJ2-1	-	CSVEGLSNEQFF	TGCAGCGTTGAAGGACTATCGAATGAGCAGTTCTTC
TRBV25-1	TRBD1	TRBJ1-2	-	CASSEWRTGGAGYTF	TGTGCCAGCAGTGAATGGAGGACAGGGGGCGCGGGCTACACCTTC
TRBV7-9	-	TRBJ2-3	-	CASSRASDTQYF	TGTGCCAGCAGCCGAGCATCAGATACGCAGTATTTT
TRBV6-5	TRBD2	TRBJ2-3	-	CASSGSTDTQYF	TGTGCCTCTAGCGGGAGCACAGATACGCAGTATTTT
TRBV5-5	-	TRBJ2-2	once	CASSFQGQNTGELFF	TGTGCCAGCAGCTTTCAGGGTCAGAACACCGGGGAGCTGTTTTTT
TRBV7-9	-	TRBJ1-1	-	CASTYREGTEAFF	TGTGCCAGCACCTATAGGGAGGGCACTGAAGCTTTCTTT
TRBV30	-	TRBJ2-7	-	CAWSVPGGGASEQYF	TGTGCCTGGAGTGTCCCTGGGGGGGGCGCGTCCGAGCAGTACTTC
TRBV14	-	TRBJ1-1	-	CASRRQAREEAFF	TGTGCCAGCAGGAGACAGGCCAGGGAAGAAGCTTTCTTT
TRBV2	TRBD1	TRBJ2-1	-	CASRTPGTGGDEQFF	TGTGCCAGCAGGACCCCCGGGACAGGGGGCGATGAGCAGTTCTTC
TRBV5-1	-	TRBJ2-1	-	CASSLYGLPGGDEQFF	TGCGCCAGCAGCTTGTACGGACTACCCGGGGGTGATGAGCAGTTCTTC
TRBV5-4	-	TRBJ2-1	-	CASSLASGFSYNEQFF	TGTGCCAGCAGCTTGGCGAGCGGGTTCTCCTACAATGAGCAGTTCTTC
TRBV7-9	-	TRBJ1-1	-	CASSIYRVLGTEAFF	TGTGCCAGCAGCATTTACAGGGTATTGGGCACCGAAGCTTTCTTT
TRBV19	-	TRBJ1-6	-	CASSLPHGRNLEIPNSPLHF	TGTGCCAGTAGTTTACCACATGGAAGAAATCTAGAAATCCCTAATTCACCCCTCCACTTT
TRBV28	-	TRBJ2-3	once	CASSPGGTDTQYF	TGTGCCAGCAGTCCCGGGGGCACAGATACGCAGTATTTT
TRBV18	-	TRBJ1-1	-	CASSPGGRDTEAFF	TGTGCCAGCTCACCGGGGGGGCGGGACACTGAAGCTTTCTTT
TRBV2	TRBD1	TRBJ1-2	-	CASSELGGGYTF	TGTGCCAGCAGTGAACTAGGGGGCGGCTACACCTTC
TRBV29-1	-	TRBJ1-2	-	CSVPWTEHGYTF	TGCAGCGTGCCCTGGACAGAACATGGCTACACCTTC
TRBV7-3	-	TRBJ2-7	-	CASSYSGTPNYEQYF	TGTGCCAGCAGTTACTCCGGGACTCCTAACTACGAGCAGTACTTC
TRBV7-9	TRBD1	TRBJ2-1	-	CASSQRGTGVGNEQFF	TGTGCCAGCAGCCAAAGGGGGACAGGGGTGGGCAATGAGCAGTTCTTC
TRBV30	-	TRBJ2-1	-	CAWSVGTPGYNEQFF	TGTGCCTGGAGTGTTGGGACTCCTGGCTACAATGAGCAGTTCTTC
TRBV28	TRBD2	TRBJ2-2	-	CASSLFSTSGGLNTGELFF	TGTGCCAGCAGTTTATTCTCCACTAGCGGGGGCCTGAACACCGGGGAGCTGTTTTTT
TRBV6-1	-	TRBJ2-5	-	CASSGGQKGETQYF	TGTGCCAGCAGTGGAGGACAGAAAGGGGAGACCCAGTACTTC
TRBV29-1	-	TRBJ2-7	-	CSVSEGGEQYF	TGCAGCGTTTCGGAAGGAGGGGAGCAGTACTTC
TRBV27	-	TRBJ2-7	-	CASSSGNEQYF	TGTGCCAGCAGTTCCGGGAACGAGCAGTACTTC
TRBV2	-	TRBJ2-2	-	CASSDSSREATGELFF	TGTGCCAGCAGTGATTCCTCGCGTGAGGCAACCGGGGAGCTGTTTTTT
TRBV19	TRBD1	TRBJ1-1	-	CASIQPGQGTEAFF	TGTGCCAGTATACAACCGGGACAGGGCACTGAAGCTTTCTTT
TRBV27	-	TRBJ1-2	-	CASSSSPFEAPNYGYTF	TGTGCCAGCAGTAGTAGCCCGTTTGAAGCCCCTAACTATGGCTACACCTTC